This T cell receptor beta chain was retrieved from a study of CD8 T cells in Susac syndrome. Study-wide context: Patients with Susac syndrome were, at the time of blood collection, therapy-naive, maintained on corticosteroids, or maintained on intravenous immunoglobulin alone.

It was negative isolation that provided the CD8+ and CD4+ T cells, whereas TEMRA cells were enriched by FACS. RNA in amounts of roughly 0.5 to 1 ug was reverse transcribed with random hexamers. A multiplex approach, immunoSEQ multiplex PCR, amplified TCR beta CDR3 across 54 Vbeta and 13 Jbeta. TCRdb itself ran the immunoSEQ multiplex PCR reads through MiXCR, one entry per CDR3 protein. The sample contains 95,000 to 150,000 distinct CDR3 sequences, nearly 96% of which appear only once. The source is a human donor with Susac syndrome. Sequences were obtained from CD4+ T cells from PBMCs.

CDR3 nucleotide sequence: TGTGCCAGCAGCGACCTGCAGGGGACCGTCCACGAGCAGTACTTC. This gives the protein CASSDLQGTVHEQYF. The chain employs TRBV5-6 and TRBJ2-7, with D perhaps matching TRBD1 (6 bases). This CDR3 has 15 residues. Trimming took 4 bases from V and 5 from J, leaving 19 bases between them. Germline V lookup: CDR1 SGHDT, CDR2 YYEEEE.